Presented here are 27 T cell receptor beta chains from one specimen sequenced in a study of blood T cells in healthy people across ages. With a J-beta primer mix and a sample-barcoded 5' primer, a second PCR ran about 6 to 11 cycles. MiXCR was run by TCRdb on the 5' RACE reads, yielding one entry per CDR3 protein. Here the sample spans around 900,000 distinct CDR3 sequences, about 51% being singletons. Sequencing used blood. The receptors come from a woman aged 55-70 years in good health.

CDR3 DNA sequence: TGCAGTGCTAGAGATAGTGGACAGGGGGCTGGAGATACGCAGTATTTT. Encoded protein: CSARDSGQGAGDTQYF. The chain uses TRBV20-1 and TRBJ2-3; 11 bases agree with TRBD1. The CDR3 runs to 16 residues. The germline V gene has CDR1 DFQATT and CDR2 SNEGSKA (reference sequence). J lost 5 bases, V lost 0 bases, and 7 bases had no gene match.

The chain is built from TRBV5-1 and TRBJ2-5; D is unresolved. The DNA end favors TRBJ2-7, so the J call may be wrong. From germline, CDR1 is SGHRS and CDR2 YFSETQ. The CDR3 spans 15 residues. The CDR3 here is CASSLNVGLNYEQYF. The CDR3 coding sequence is TGCGCCAGCAGCCTTAACGTGGGGTTGAACTACGAGCAGTACTTC.

This clonotype was counted once. The chain combines TRBV7-2 with TRBJ2-1; 12 bases line up with TRBD2. The J call may be mistaken, given a closer DNA end match to TRBJ2-7. Per the germline V gene, CDR1 is SGHTA and CDR2 is FQGNSA. The CDR3 contains 18 residues. The CDR3, as DNA: TGTGCCAGCAGCTTAGGAGGACTAGCGGGGATCTCCGGCAATGAGCAGTACTTC. Translated: CASSLGGLAGISGNEQYF.

This clonotype was observed a handful of times. This chain links TRBV4-1 with TRBJ2-1, with 7 nucleotides matching TRBD1. Looked up from germline, CDR1 is MGHRA and CDR2 is YSYEKL. The CDR3 runs 18 residues. V lost 4 bases and J lost 4; bases outside the gene matches: 16. CDR3 region: CASSLQGVSTGIYNEQFF. In DNA, the CDR3 is TGCGCCAGCAGCCTGCAGGGGGTTTCAACAGGGATTTACAATGAGCAGTTCTTC.

This clonotype occurred a few times. The V call is TRBV20-1, the J call TRBJ2-7, with TRBD2 matching 8 bases. V was clipped by 7 bases and J by 5 bases; unmatched bases: 10. The CDR3 extends over 13 amino acids. Looked up from germline, CDR1 is DFQATT and CDR2 is SNEGSKA (reference sequence). The CDR3 nucleotides read TGCAGTGTTCGACGAGCGGGAGTCAACGAGCAGTACTTC. Translated: CSVRRAGVNEQYF.

This chain links TRBV20-1 with TRBJ2-7, with D possibly TRBD2 on 6 matching bases. CDR1 DFQATT and CDR2 SNEGSKA come from the germline V gene (reference sequence). With 5 bases removed from V and 3 bases from J, the gap between germline ends came to 17 bases. The CDR3 length is 14 residues. CDR3 bases: TGCAGTGCTCCCAGGGCTAGCGCAATCTACGAGCAGTACTTC. It yields the protein CSAPRASAIYEQYF.

The V call is TRBV14, the J call TRBJ2-1; 9 bases match TRBD1. Per the germline V gene, CDR1 is SGHDN and CDR2 is FVKESK. The CDR3 sequence is 16 residues long. Germline trimming cut 2 bases from V and 7 bases from J; bases unmatched to any gene: 9. In nucleotides, the CDR3 is TGTGCCAGCAGCCAATATCCCGGGACAGGGAGGAATGAGCAGTTCTTC. Amino acid sequence: CASSQYPGTGRNEQFF.

The chain links TRBV12-3 or TRBV12-4 to TRBJ2-7, with 7 bases aligning to TRBD2. The CDR3 extends over 15 amino acids. Germline trimming cut 3 bases from V and 0 bases from J; bases unmatched to any gene: 5. Written as DNA, the CDR3 is TGTGCCAGCAGTTTGGCTAGCGGCCACTCCTACGAGCAGTACTTC. Amino acid sequence: CASSLASGHSYEQYF.

This clonotype was found a few times. This sequence joins TRBV7-9 and TRBJ2-7; the match to TRBD2 covers 12 bases. J was trimmed by 2 bases and V by 1 base; bases with no gene match: 3. The CDR3 extends over 16 amino acids. The germline gives CDR1 SEHNR, CDR2 FQNEAQ (reference sequence). DNA for the CDR3: TGTGCCAGCAGCTTAGGACTAGCGGGAGAACCCTACGAGCAGTACTTC. Translating gives CASSLGLAGEPYEQYF.

The chain has TRBV27 and TRBJ2-3; 9 bases match TRBD1. Germline lookup yields CDR1 MNHEY and CDR2 SMNVEV (reference sequence). The trim removed 5 bases at V and 5 bases at J, leaving 11 bases unmatched. The CDR3 covers 16 residues. The CDR3 nucleotides are TGTGCCAGCAGTATAGGGACAGGGAGAGATAGAGATACGCAGTATTTT. Its translation is CASSIGTGRDRDTQYF.

This clonotype was found a few times. This sequence joins TRBV9 and TRBJ2-7; 11 nucleotides match TRBD2. The CDR3 totals 15 residues. The trim removed 7 bases at V and 3 bases at J, leaving 9 bases unmatched. Germline-derived CDR1 and CDR2 are SGDLS and YYNGEE. CDR3 protein: CASSPGTSGYYEQYF. The CDR3 DNA reads as TGTGCCAGCTCACCTGGGACTAGCGGATACTACGAGCAGTACTTC.

The chain combines TRBV4-1 with TRBJ2-7, with TRBD2 matching 7 bases. The CDR3 covers 14 residues. Germline CDR1 MGHRA, CDR2 YSYEKL. V was pared by 3 bases and J by 2 bases, with 4 bases of the junction left unmatched. In DNA form, the CDR3 reads TGCGCCAGCAGCCATAGGGAGGGCCCCTACGAGCAGTACTTC. Its translation: CASSHREGPYEQYF.

The table lists this clonotype with a few counts. The chain combines TRBV11-2 with TRBJ2-7, with 8 bases aligning to TRBD1. V was pared by 4 bases and J by 1 base, with 9 bases of the junction left unmatched. This CDR3 has 16 residues. Germline CDR1 and CDR2: SGHAT and FQNNGV. Here the CDR3 DNA reads TGTGCCAGCAGCTGGACGCTTACAGGGGGATCCTACGAGCAGTACTTC. Translating it yields CASSWTLTGGSYEQYF.

This chain links TRBV2 with TRBJ2-1; 12 bases map to TRBD2. The CDR3 is 15 amino acids. The ends lost 6 bases at V and 6 bases at J; junction bases unmatched: 6. Germline loops: CDR1 SNHLY, CDR2 FYNNEI. CDR3 sequence: CASRPLAGGSNEQFF. CDR3 DNA sequence: TGTGCCAGCAGACCACTAGCGGGAGGCTCCAATGAGCAGTTCTTC.

The chain employs TRBV24-1 and TRBJ2-1; the D call may be TRBD1 or TRBD2 (7 bases each). Per germline, CDR1 KGHDR and CDR2 SFDVKD. The CDR3 extends over 18 amino acids. The V end lost 1 base, the J end lost 7 bases, and 22 bases lay between the germline ends. The CDR3 sequence is CATSDFGTTFRGNNEQFF. CDR3 sequence (DNA): TGTGCCACCAGTGATTTTGGGACTACATTCAGGGGGAATAATGAGCAGTTCTTC.

V gene TRBV20-1 combines with J gene TRBJ2-7; D might be TRBD2 (5 bases). The CDR3 extends over 15 amino acids. Germline V gene lookup returns CDR1 DFQATT and CDR2 SNEGSKA (reference sequence). Trimming pared 3 bases from V and 3 bases from J, leaving 18 bases between. In DNA, the CDR3 is TGCAGTGCTAGGGGAACAGAGGGCCTCGGCTACGAGCAGTACTTC. It is translated as CSARGTEGLGYEQYF.

This clonotype came up a few times. V is TRBV5-1 and J is TRBJ1-4; the D is unclear. Germline V gene lookup returns CDR1 SGHRS and CDR2 YFSETQ. Between the trimmed V and J ends, which lost 1 base and 3 bases, there was a span of 10 bases. The CDR3 is made up of 15 amino acids. Here the CDR3 reads CASSLLPGANEKLFF. In DNA, the CDR3 is TGCGCCAGCAGCTTGTTGCCCGGAGCTAATGAAAAACTGTTTTTT.

The rearrangement joins TRBV27 to TRBJ1-2, with D possibly TRBD1 on 5 matching bases. V gave up 3 bases and J gave up 2 bases, with 10 bases separating them. CDR3 length: 14 amino acids. The germline V gene has CDR1 MNHEY and CDR2 SMNVEV (reference sequence). This chain's CDR3 is CASSFLRENYGYTF. The CDR3 DNA reads as TGTGCCAGCAGTTTCCTCAGGGAAAACTATGGCTACACCTTC.

V is TRBV25-1 and J is TRBJ2-5; 7 positions match TRBD2. The V segment lost 2 bases and the J segment 5 bases; nucleotides outside the gene matches: 5. This CDR3 has 14 residues. Germline V gene lookup returns CDR1 MGHDK and CDR2 SYGVNS. The CDR3 nucleotides are TGTGCCAGCAGTGAAGCGGGAGAGTACGAGACCCAGTACTTC. This gives the protein CASSEAGEYETQYF.

CDR3 DNA: TGTGCCAGCAGTGCTCGGCGGACGGCGGTAGGCACTGAAGCTTTCTTT. Translated, it gives CASSARRTAVGTEAFF. The chain recombines TRBV28 with TRBJ1-1; D unclear. This CDR3 contains 16 residues. Germline-derived CDR1 and CDR2 are MDHEN and SYDVKM. V lost 5 bases and J 4 bases, leaving 20 bases between the germline ends.

This clonotype was found a few times. This sequence joins TRBV7-8 and TRBJ2-7; no clear D. This CDR3 is built from 13 residues. V was shortened by 2 bases and J by 5 bases, with 10 bases between the two germline ends. Germline V lookup: CDR1 SGHVS, CDR2 FQNEAQ. DNA of the CDR3: TGTGCCAGCAGCTTATTAGGTCCCCACGAGCAGTACTTC. Translating gives CASSLLGPHEQYF.

V and J are TRBV28 and TRBJ2-3; maybe TRBD1 (5 bases). Trimming left V 3 bases short and J 0 bases short, with 13 bases between. The CDR3 is 16 amino acids. Germline V gene data show CDR1 as MDHEN and CDR2 as SYDVKM. The chain's CDR3 is CASSFQGRPSTDTQYF. In DNA form, the CDR3 reads TGTGCCAGCAGTTTTCAGGGCAGGCCCAGCACAGATACGCAGTATTTT.

The sample holds a few counts of this clonotype. V and J are TRBV27 and TRBJ2-5; D tentatively fits TRBD1 or TRBD2 (5 bases each). The CDR3 extends over 13 amino acids. The V end was cut by 4 bases, the J end by 7 bases, with 13 bases between. CDR1 and CDR2 (germline): MNHEY, SMNVEV (reference sequence). The CDR3 here is CASSSVGDVTQYF. In DNA form, the CDR3 reads TGTGCCAGCAGTTCGGTCGGGGACGTGACCCAGTACTTC.

The genes are TRBV7-6 and TRBJ2-3; TRBD2 matches 16 bases. Germline CDR1 and CDR2: SGHVS and FNYEAQ. Trimming at V came to 5 bases and at J to 5 bases, leaving 10 bases not matched to a gene. This CDR3 region has 18 residues. CDR3 in DNA: TGTGCCAGCAGCAGCGGGACTAGCGGGAGGGTTAGCGGAGATACGCAGTATTTT. Translated, it gives CASSSGTSGRVSGDTQYF.

This clonotype was seen only a few times. V gene TRBV29-1 combines with J gene TRBJ1-2, with D perhaps matching TRBD1 (5 bases). CDR1 SQVTM and CDR2 ANQGSEA come from the germline V gene. CDR3 length: 13 residues. Trimming cost V 7 bases and J 1 base, with 13 bases left between them. This CDR3 is CSGIIGDNYGYTF. The CDR3 nucleotides are TGCAGCGGAATAATAGGGGATAACTATGGCTACACCTTC.

The V call is TRBV28, the J call TRBJ1-2; no reliable D call. The V end lost 7 bases, the J end lost 8 bases, and 20 bases lay between the germline ends. The CDR3 length is 14 residues. From germline, CDR1 is MDHEN and CDR2 SYDVKM. In DNA form, the CDR3 reads TGTGCCAGCACCGAGAGACTCTTAGAGCAGGGCTACACCTTC. Its translation is CASTERLLEQGYTF.

The chain has TRBV12-3 or TRBV12-4 and TRBJ2-1, with 8 bases aligning to TRBD2. The J call may be incorrect, as the DNA end agrees better with TRBJ2-7. The CDR3 is 15 amino acids. CDR3 sequence: CASSPLAASYNEQYF. In DNA form, the CDR3 reads TGTGCCAGCAGTCCACTAGCGGCATCCTACAATGAGCAGTACTTC.